The 14 T cell receptor beta chains listed next were all sequenced from one sample in a study of T-cell reconstitution after alpha-beta-depleted transplantation in children (TCRdb year 2016). Per the publication, the treatment or condition label means: allogeneic hematopoietic cell transplantation with graft depleted of TCRalphabeta T cells and CD19 B cells. Library construction relied on PCR. Sequencing relied on an Illumina HiSeq 2500. Molecular barcoding was employed in the preparation of TCR libraries, with unique molecular identifiers being used to normalize TCRbeta repertoire quantification. TCRdb reprocessing: public reads trimmed at Q25 with fastp, clones called with MiXCR, in-frame beta chains kept. Here each entry gathers all rows of one CDR3 protein and keeps the most common genes and DNA. In all, the sample holds roughly 500,000 distinct CDR3 sequences, and about 10% of those were seen once. The ten largest clones take up about 2% of the sample.

Source: PBMCs, taken before TCRalphabeta/CD19-depleted stem cell transplant. The receptors shown here come from a child aged 2-15 years with inherited bone marrow failure, due to receive a stem cell transplant.

This clonotype was detected many times. The V call is TRBV6-1, the J call TRBJ1-3; D ambiguous. V was shortened by 1 base and J by 0 bases, with 16 bases between the two germline ends. Germline CDR1 reads MNHNS; CDR2 reads SASEGT. CDR3 size: 18 residues. CDR3 nucleotide sequence: TGTGCCAGCAGTGAAGAAGACACCGGGCTCTCCTCTGGAAACACCATATATTTT. Its translation: CASSEEDTGLSSGNTIYF.

In this sample, this clonotype turned up many times. V gene TRBV20-1 combines with J gene TRBJ2-1, with D tentatively TRBD1 (6 bases). Trimming cost V 3 bases and J 4 bases, with 13 bases left between them. Germline V gene sequence: CDR1 DFQATT, CDR2 SNEGSKA (reference sequence). The CDR3 covers 14 residues. The CDR3 coding sequence is TGCAGTGCTAGGGCAGGACAGCCTTACAATGAGCAGTTCTTC. It is translated as CSARAGQPYNEQFF.

For this clonotype: A much larger clone sits a single nucleotide away, making a read error possible. This chain joins TRBV20-1 and TRBJ2-3, with 10 bases fitting TRBD1. This CDR3 is 17 amino acids long. Germline-derived CDR1 and CDR2 are DFQATT and SNEGSKA (reference sequence). CDR3 coding DNA: TGCTGTGCTAGAGCCTTACCCGGGACAGGGGACACAGATACGCAGTATTTT. Amino acid sequence: CCARALPGTGDTDTQYF.

The V call is TRBV12-3 or TRBV12-4, the J call TRBJ1-5; weak D call: TRBD1 (5 bases). The V gene lost 7 bases and the J gene lost 4 bases, with 17 bases spanning the gap. The CDR3 runs 15 residues. CDR3 sequence reads: CASTWGGWANQPQHF. For the CDR3, the DNA is TGTGCCAGCACCTGGGGGGGGTGGGCAAATCAGCCCCAGCATTTT.

This clonotype was detected many times. This chain links TRBV7-9 with TRBJ1-2; possible D gene TRBD1, 6 bases. V lost 5 bases to trimming and J lost 4 bases, with 14 bases between them. Germline lookup yields CDR1 SEHNR and CDR2 FQNEAQ (reference sequence). The CDR3 loop spans 14 amino acids. In DNA, the CDR3 is TGTGCCAGCAGCCCATGGGGGGCGGGCTATGGCTACACCTTC. The encoded protein is CASSPWGAGYGYTF.

This clonotype was seen many times. This sequence joins TRBV15 and TRBJ2-7; D gene ambiguous. Germline values: CDR1 LNHNV, CDR2 YYDKDF (reference sequence). Trimming removed 0 bases from V and 6 bases from J, with 6 bases in between. This CDR3 has 12 amino acids. CDR3 nucleotides: TGTGCCACCAGCAGAGAGGGGATCGAGCAGTACTTC. Translating it yields CATSREGIEQYF.

The CDR3 sequence: CASSQRSGSYGYTF. For the CDR3, the DNA is TGCGCCAGCAGCCAAAGGTCGGGAAGCTATGGCTACACCTTC. This chain joins TRBV4-3 and TRBJ1-2, with D unclear. Trimming took off 2 bases at V and 4 bases at J, with 11 bases between the two ends. CDR1 is LGHNA and CDR2 is YSLEER in the germline V gene. CDR3 length equals 14 residues.

This clonotype was observed at least ten times. V gene TRBV28 combines with J gene TRBJ2-7, with 9 bases identical to TRBD1. The CDR3 length is 16 residues. V gave up 2 bases and J gave up 9 bases; unmatched junction bases: 14. Germline V gene data show CDR1 as MDHEN and CDR2 as SYDVKM. The CDR3 nucleotides read TGTGCCAGCAGTTTAGGGCTGGCCGGGACAGGGTTGGGGCAGTACTTC. This encodes CASSLGLAGTGLGQYF.

The table lists this clonotype with many counts. J is TRBJ1-2 and V is TRBV5-1; TRBD1 agrees at 8 bases. The CDR3 totals 16 residues. Looked up from germline, CDR1 is SGHRS and CDR2 is YFSETQ. V trimming: 4 bases; J trimming: 4 bases; junction bases outside the gene matches: 12. CDR3 sequence reads: CASSTDRGGRGYGYTF. CDR3 bases: TGCGCCAGCAGCACCGACAGGGGAGGTCGGGGCTATGGCTACACCTTC.

About this clonotype itself: This could be a read error, since a much larger clone is one nucleotide away. The chain's CDR3 is CASGLYWGTQETQYF. CDR3 nucleotides: TGTGCCAGCGGCTTATATTGGGGGACACAAGAGACCCAGTACTTC. The rearrangement uses TRBV7-2 and TRBJ2-5; a possible D gene is TRBD1 (6 bases). Per the germline V gene, CDR1 is SGHTA and CDR2 is FQGNSA. CDR3 length equals 15 residues.

This clonotype has ten or more counts. The rearrangement links TRBV29-1 to TRBJ2-7; D may be TRBD1 (5 bases). Trimming shortened V by 7 bases and J by 7 bases, and 26 bases separated the two germline ends. The germline V gene encodes CDR1 SQVTM and CDR2 ANQGSEA. This CDR3 spans 15 amino acids. The CDR3, as DNA: TGCAGCGCCCCGGCCCGACAGACTGTCCGAGGAGAGCAGTACTTC. This encodes CSAPARQTVRGEQYF.

There are a few counts of this clonotype. The chain is built from TRBV10-3 and TRBJ1-6; TRBD1 matches 9 bases. CDR1 ENHRY and CDR2 SYGVKD come from the germline V gene. The CDR3 runs 14 residues. The V segment lost 6 bases and the J segment 9 bases; nucleotides outside the gene matches: 6. The CDR3 is CAIRPPGQGSPLHF. The CDR3 bases are TGTGCCATCAGACCCCCGGGACAGGGTTCACCCCTCCACTTT.

In its sample, this clonotype was seen many times. The chain links TRBV20-1 to TRBJ2-7, with 9 bases that match TRBD2. CDR1 is DFQATT, CDR2 SNEGSKA, per germline (reference sequence). Trimming took 6 bases from V and 11 from J; bases not matched to a gene: 11. This CDR3 has 12 residues. The DNA for the CDR3 is TGCAGTGCCCGCCGGACTAGCGTTTACGAGTACTTC. This codes for CSARRTSVYEYF.

Only a few counts were recorded for this clonotype. The chain carries TRBV18 and TRBJ2-7, with 14 positions matching TRBD2. The CDR3 is 19 residues long. Germline CDR1 reads KGHSH; CDR2 reads LQKENI. After removal of 2 bases from V and 4 bases from J, the junction contained 13 bases not matched to a gene. CDR3 sequence: CASSPEVNPGLAGVYEQYF. CDR3 nucleotides: TGTGCCAGCTCACCAGAGGTGAACCCGGGACTAGCGGGAGTATACGAGCAGTACTTC.